This TCR beta chain was sequenced for a study of T cell responses to AZD1222 COVID-19 vaccine. Study-level information: The analysis combined second doses at about 4 or about 12 weeks.

Worth noting for this clone: Its antigen is not identified.

This CDR3 comprises 17 residues. Germline-derived CDR1 and CDR2 are LGHDT and YNNKEL (reference sequence). V gave up 4 bases and J gave up 1 base, with 19 bases separating them. Study-level results: Regions 160-218 and 743-854 held dominance among vaccine-associated CD4 TCRs, which spanned spike. The donor cohort was predominantly white British with a female majority, and clonal diversity may have been underestimated. The study found Spike-specific TCR breadth and depth rose after two AZD1222 doses.

Method: immunoSEQ multiplex PCR; TCRdb's copy keeps in-frame clones and lacks some. Here the sample spans around 110,000 clones, approximately 90% being singletons. The J gene is TRBJ1-2, the V gene TRBV3-1 (or the pseudogene TRBV3-2), with D perhaps matching TRBD1 (6 bases). The receptor was derived from an adult in good health. This specimen consisted of peripheral blood, obtained on day 0 of AZD1222 vaccination. The CDR3 sequence: CASSPPTDSRLNYGYTF. In nucleotides, the CDR3 is TGTGCCAGCAGCCCCCCCACGGACAGCAGACTTAACTATGGCTACACCTTC.